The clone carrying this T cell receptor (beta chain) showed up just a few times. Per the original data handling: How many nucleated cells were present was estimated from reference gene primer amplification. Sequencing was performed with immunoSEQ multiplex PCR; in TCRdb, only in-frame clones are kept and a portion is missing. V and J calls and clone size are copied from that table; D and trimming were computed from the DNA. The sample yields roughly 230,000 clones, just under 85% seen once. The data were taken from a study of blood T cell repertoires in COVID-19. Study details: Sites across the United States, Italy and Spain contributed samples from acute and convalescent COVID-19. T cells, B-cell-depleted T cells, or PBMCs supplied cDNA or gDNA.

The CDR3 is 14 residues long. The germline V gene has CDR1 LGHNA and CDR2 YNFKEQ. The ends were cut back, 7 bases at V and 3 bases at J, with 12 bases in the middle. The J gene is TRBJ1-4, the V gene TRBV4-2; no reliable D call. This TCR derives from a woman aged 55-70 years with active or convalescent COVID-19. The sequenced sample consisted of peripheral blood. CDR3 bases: TGTGCCAGCACCCCGACGAGGTCTAATGAAAAACTGTTTTTT. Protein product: CASTPTRSNEKLFF.